The present TCR beta chain was sequenced within a study of blood T cell repertoires in COVID-19. Study information: COVID-19 samples, acute and convalescent, were from the United States, Italy and Spain.

Study processing details: Scientists estimated how many nucleated cells there were by amplifying reference gene primers. Repertoires were generated with immunoSEQ multiplex PCR, while TCRdb's copy carries only in-frame clones and drops some. V and J calls and clone size come straight from that table; D and trimming were deduced from the DNA. Of about 250,000 clones listed, about 90% are singletons. The germline V gene encodes CDR1 KGHSH and CDR2 LQKENI. The CDR3 has 15 amino acids. With V trimmed by 2 bases and J by 1 base, 4 bases remained unmatched. V usage is TRBV18 and J usage is TRBJ2-7; TRBD1 matches 8 bases. This clonotype was obtained from a man aged 80 or over with acute or convalescent COVID-19. Sequenced sample: peripheral blood. The CDR3 reads CASSPKQGDSYEQYF. The CDR3 bases are TGTGCCAGCTCACCAAAACAGGGGGATTCCTACGAGCAGTACTTC.